The 2 T cell receptor beta chains given below trace back to one sample, sequenced in a study of cytotoxic CD8 clonotypes in ibrutinib-treated CLL (dated by TCRdb to 2020 to 2023). Receptors were amplified or captured by the immunoSEQ multiplex PCR assay. TCRdb took this table from immuneACCESS and kept in-frame rearrangements with V and J called. Such tables lack part of the clones; where checked against another copy, unresolved V genes explain under half of the gap, and the rest is unexplained. The sample records around 310,000 clones, 80% of which are singletons. The top ten clonotypes cover 6.5% to 8% of the sample. Source: PBMCs, taken before ibrutinib treatment. These receptors were taken from a human donor with chronic lymphocytic leukemia.

The V and J genes are TRBV6-1 and TRBJ2-7; TRBD1 agrees at 7 bases. CDR1 and CDR2 from the germline V gene are MNHNS and SASEGT. This CDR3 contains 14 residues. V shed 4 bases and J 6 bases; nucleotides not matched to a gene: 9. As DNA, the CDR3 is TGTGCCAGCAGTGTGGCGACAGGGAGTATCGAGCAGTACTTC. It is translated as CASSVATGSIEQYF.

This chain joins TRBV19 and TRBJ1-2; D remains ambiguous. The CDR3 spans 15 residues. Germline CDR1 LNHDA, CDR2 SQIVND (reference sequence). Trimming removed 5 bases from V and 5 bases from J, with 18 bases in between. The CDR3 DNA sequence: TGTGCCAGTAGTGAGGGCCCCGGCTCGTGGTATGGCTACACCTTC. Translating it yields CASSEGPGSWYGYTF.